This entry lists 8 T cell receptor beta chains sequenced from one sample in a study of cytomegalovirus exposure and HLA in healthy donors. PCR was performed using 60 Vbeta and 13 Jbeta primers. The protocol was immunoSEQ multiplex PCR, while the TCRdb copy is restricted to in-frame clones and leaves out a portion. The repertoire holds 150,000 to 200,000 clones, with about 80% as singletons. Source material: PBMCs. These receptors were taken from a woman in her fifties or sixties in good health and CMV-seronegative.

The chain combines TRBV4-3 with TRBJ2-2, with 9 bases fitting TRBD1. CDR1 is LGHNA and CDR2 is YSLEER in the germline V gene. There are 15 residues in the CDR3. Trimming at V came to 1 base and at J to 6 bases, leaving 3 bases not matched to a gene. CDR3 in amino acids: CASSQAGTGSGELFF. The CDR3 DNA sequence: TGCGCCAGCAGCCAAGCCGGGACAGGGTCCGGGGAGCTGTTTTTT.

This clone was observed once. The chain links TRBV6-1 to TRBJ2-3; TRBD2 might be the D (6 bases). Trimming took off 3 bases at V and 11 bases at J, with 18 bases between the two ends. Germline assignment: CDR1 MNHNS and CDR2 SASEGT. This CDR3 has 14 residues. CDR3 in amino acids: CASSERLGLVKQYF. The CDR3, as DNA: TGTGCCAGCAGTGAGCGCCTGGGACTTGTAAAGCAGTATTTT.

With regard to this clone: Other nucleotide sequences from this sample produce the same CDR3. The chain couples TRBV5-1 to TRBJ1-6; 7 bases map to TRBD1. The CDR3 totals 15 residues. CDR1 and CDR2 from the germline V gene are SGHRS and YFSETQ. J gave up 9 bases and V 0 bases, and 6 bases lay outside the gene matches. The CDR3 here is CASSLEQGGISPLHF. CDR3 bases: TGCGCCAGCAGCTTGGAGCAGGGGGGTATTTCACCCCTCCACTTT. The full variable domain, rest sourced from reference TRBV5-1 and TRBJ1-6, is KAGVTQTPRYLIKTRGQQVTLSCSPISGHRSVSWYQQTPGQGLQFLFEYFSETQRNKGNFPGRFSGRQFSNSRSEMNVSTLELGDSALYLCASSLEQGGISPLHFGNGTRLTVT.

The V and J genes are TRBV21-1 and TRBJ2-3; TRBD2 is taken as the D call from the table, unchecked against the DNA. TRBV21-1 is tagged as a pseudogene. The CDR3 extends over 13 amino acids. The DNA for the CDR3 is TGTGCCAGCAGGGACTTCCACACAGATACGCAGTATTTT. This sequence encodes CASRDFHTDTQYF.

The gene calls are TRBV14 and TRBJ1-4; D remains ambiguous. From germline, CDR1 is SGHDN and CDR2 FVKESK. With 1 base removed from V and 2 bases from J, the gap between germline ends came to 11 bases. This CDR3 region has 16 residues. The CDR3 DNA sequence: TGTGCCAGCAGCCAAGGCGTCGGGTTCACTAATGAAAAACTGTTTTTT. Translation: CASSQGVGFTNEKLFF.

This clone was observed a handful of times. The chain links TRBV6-1 to TRBJ2-1; 7 nucleotides match TRBD2. Trimming at V came to 0 bases and at J to 5 bases, leaving 13 bases not matched to a gene. This CDR3 has 18 amino acids. Germline lookup yields CDR1 MNHNS and CDR2 SASEGT. The CDR3 DNA sequence: TGTGCCAGCAGTGAAGCGCTTCTTACAGGACTAGGAGACAATGAGCAGTTCTTC. Encoded protein: CASSEALLTGLGDNEQFF.

This rearrangement joins TRBV30 to TRBJ1-5; D call uncertain. The CDR3 runs 13 residues. V lost 8 bases and J lost 4, with 15 bases in between. Per germline, CDR1 GTSNPN and CDR2 SVGIG (reference sequence). The CDR3 spells CAPPGSKNQPQHF. The DNA for the CDR3 is TGTGCCCCCCCGGGGTCAAAGAATCAGCCCCAGCATTTT.

This clone has only one observation. V is TRBV5-1 and J is TRBJ2-1; 10 nucleotides line up with TRBD1. Germline V gives CDR1 SGHRS, CDR2 YFSETQ. Losses at the gene ends were 0 bases for V and 10 bases for J; bases not matched to a gene: 4. The CDR3 contains 14 residues. The CDR3 spells CASSLGGQGVEQFF. CDR3 nucleotides: TGCGCCAGCAGCTTGGGCGGACAGGGGGTAGAGCAGTTCTTC.